Detailed here is one T cell receptor beta chain. Its antigen is not known. This entry comes from a study of T cell responses to AZD1222 COVID-19 vaccine. Whole-study results and caveats: Repertoire sampling was restricted to post-peak T cell response timepoints. Clonal diversity was possibly underestimated; the donors were predominantly white British and more often female. Just a handful of AZD1222 recipients tested seropositive at baseline.

Method: immunoSEQ multiplex PCR; TCRdb's copy keeps in-frame clones and lacks some. In the table there are around 150,000 clones, 80% to 95% of which are singletons. V lost 2 bases, J lost 4 bases, and 3 bases stayed unmatched. The CDR3 consists of 14 residues. The germline gives CDR1 LGHDT, CDR2 YNNKEL (reference sequence). The sample in question was peripheral blood, obtained on day 0 of AZD1222 vaccination. V usage is TRBV3-1 (or the pseudogene TRBV3-2) and J usage is TRBJ2-5, with 8 positions matching TRBD1. The receptor was derived from an adult in good health. The CDR3 is CASSQQQGGETQYF. The CDR3 DNA is TGTGCCAGCAGCCAACAACAGGGGGGAGAGACCCAGTACTTC.